The T cell receptor (beta chain) under discussion was sequenced for a study of T-cell memory formation after mild COVID-19. 5'RACE with constant-segment primers yielded barcoded, UMI-tagged TCR alpha and TCR beta cDNA libraries. TCRdb itself ran the 5' RACE reads through MiXCR, one entry per CDR3 protein. The repertoire has almost 350,000 distinct CDR3 sequences, more than 20% of them found once; the top ten carry under 25%. CDR1 LGHDT and CDR2 YNNKEL come from the germline V gene (reference sequence). Trimming pared 1 base from V and 0 bases from J, leaving 10 bases between. The CDR3 is made up of 16 amino acids.

V is TRBV3-1 and J is TRBJ2-1; D uncertain. This clonotype was obtained from a man between 18 and 29 years old who had mild COVID-19 (a few samples of this study predate the infection). Cell type and time point are not known. The specimen was PBMCs or a T cell subset sorted from them (not recorded which). As DNA, the CDR3 is TGTGCCAGCAGCCAAGTAGGCGAGAGCTCCTACAATGAGCAGTTCTTC. It yields the protein CASSQVGESSYNEQFF.